This TCR beta chain was recorded in a study of T cell responses to AZD1222 COVID-19 vaccine. Overall study results and limits: A reported finding is that nearly half of spike-specific TCRs target unmutated variant regions.

The CDR3 runs to 17 residues. From germline, CDR1 is SGHTA and CDR2 FQGNSA. V dropped 6 bases and J dropped 0 bases, with 18 bases sitting between them. This clone was seen just once. Its cognate antigen is unknown. Sequencing was performed with immunoSEQ multiplex PCR; in TCRdb, only in-frame clones are kept and a portion is missing. Of roughly 120,000 clones in the sample, 92% were seen once. Sequenced material: peripheral blood, taken 28 days after the second AZD1222 dose. This clonotype was obtained from an adult who received the AZD1222 COVID-19 vaccine. V gene TRBV7-2 combines with J gene TRBJ1-3, with D uncertain. The CDR3 region is CASSASASRLSGNTIYF. As DNA, the CDR3 is TGTGCCAGCAGTGCCTCCGCGAGCCGGCTCTCTGGAAACACCATATATTTT.